The clone carrying this T cell receptor beta chain is a singleton in its sample. What it binds is unknown. These data originate in a study of shared clonotypes between healthy human individuals. Study outcomes and limitations: Clonotypes shared by all four donors outscored non-shared clonotypes in generation probability.

Those who donated, Caucasian adults without exception, all lived in Nashville, Tennessee. Germline CDR1 reads SGHAT; CDR2 reads FQNNGV. This CDR3 comprises 15 residues. V was clipped by 2 bases and J by 6 bases; unmatched bases: 4. Every subset's genomic DNA went evenly onto several immunoSEQ plates. TCRdb's table, derived via immunoSEQ multiplex PCR, lists solely in-frame clones and lacks some. Of under 850,000 clones in the sample, 72% were seen once. The TCR comes from a woman aged 30 to 39 in good health. The V and J genes are TRBV11-2 and TRBJ2-5; 12 bases agree with TRBD2. The sequenced sample was memory CD4+ T cells sorted from blood. Sample subset: CD45RA-negative fraction. This CDR3 reads CASSLSSGREQTQYF. CDR3 coding DNA: TGTGCCAGCAGCTTATCTAGCGGGAGGGAACAGACCCAGTACTTC.